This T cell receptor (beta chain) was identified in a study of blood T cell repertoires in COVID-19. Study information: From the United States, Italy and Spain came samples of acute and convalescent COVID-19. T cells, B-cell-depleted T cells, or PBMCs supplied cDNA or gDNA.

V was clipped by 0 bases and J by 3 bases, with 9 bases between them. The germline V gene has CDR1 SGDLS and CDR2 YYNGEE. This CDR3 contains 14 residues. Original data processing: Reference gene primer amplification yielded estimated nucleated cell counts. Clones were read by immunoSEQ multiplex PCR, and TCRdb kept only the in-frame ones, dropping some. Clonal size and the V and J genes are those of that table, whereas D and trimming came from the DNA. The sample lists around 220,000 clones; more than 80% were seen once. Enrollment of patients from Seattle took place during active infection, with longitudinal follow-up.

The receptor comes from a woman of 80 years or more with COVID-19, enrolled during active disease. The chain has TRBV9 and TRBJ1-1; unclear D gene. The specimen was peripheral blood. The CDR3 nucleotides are TGTGCCAGCAGCGTAGTGGGTGCGGACACTGAAGCTTTCTTT. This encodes CASSVVGADTEAFF.